The source of this T cell receptor beta chain is a study of OX40 agonist ivuxolimab in advanced cancers. Clones were sequenced by immunoSEQ multiplex PCR, and TCRdb holds only the in-frame ones, with some missing. This table holds 70,000 to 85,000 clones, around 84% found once. This CDR3 region has 12 residues. Germline V gives CDR1 SGHTA, CDR2 FQGNSA. V was pared by 5 bases and J by 7 bases, with 9 bases between. This TCR was sampled from an adult with an advanced solid tumor such as melanoma, head and neck, liver or kidney cancer. The V gene is TRBV7-2, the J gene TRBJ2-1; unclear D gene. The specimen was CD4+ or CD8+ T cells sorted from blood, collected in a trial of the OX40 agonist ivuxolimab. CDR3: CASSQAENEQFF. The CDR3 bases are TGTGCCAGCAGCCAGGCGGAGAATGAGCAGTTCTTC.